The 15 T cell receptor beta chains given below trace back to one sample, sequenced in a study of shared clonotypes between healthy human individuals. Profiled with immunoSEQ multiplex PCR; TCRdb holds only in-frame clones, not every one. The sample records about 1.1 million clones, about 80% being singletons. Sequencing was performed on memory CD4+ T cells from PBMCs. As for subset: CD45RA-negative fraction. All receptors derive from a man aged 18 to 30 in good health. Some clones in this sample may be carry-over from other donors' samples.

The J gene is TRBJ2-7, the V gene TRBV30; 12 bases line up with TRBD1. The germline V gene has CDR1 GTSNPN and CDR2 SVGIG (reference sequence). The CDR3 consists of 18 residues. The V and J ends lost 1 base and 4 bases, in that order; junction bases with no gene match: 14. DNA for the CDR3: TGTGCCTGGAGTGGCCGTACAAAAGGGACAGGGGGCTATTACGAGCAGTACTTC. It is translated as CAWSGRTKGTGGYYEQYF.

The chain combines TRBV4-2 with TRBJ2-2; D might be TRBD2 (6 bases). CDR1 and CDR2 (germline): LGHNA, YNFKEQ. V was shortened by 1 base and J by 3 bases, with 12 bases between the two germline ends. The CDR3 has 16 residues. As DNA, the CDR3 is TGTGCCAGCAGCCAAGTGGGGTTAGCGGACACCGGGGAGCTGTTTTTT. It specifies CASSQVGLADTGELFF.

This chain uses TRBV6-5 with TRBJ2-7; no definite D call. V lost 4 bases, J lost 4 bases, and 20 bases lay in between. Germline CDR1 reads MNHEY; CDR2 reads SVGAGI. The CDR3 spans 16 residues. CDR3 coding DNA: TGTGCCAGCAGTTCCTCACATACTCGGTCTGGGTACGAGCAGTACTTC. Residues: CASSSSHTRSGYEQYF.

This chain connects TRBV2 to TRBJ1-3, with D unclear. CDR1 SNHLY and CDR2 FYNNEI come from the germline V gene. The CDR3 spans 16 residues. Trimming shortened V by 4 bases and J by 4 bases, and 17 bases separated the two germline ends. DNA for the CDR3: TGTGCCAGCAGTGCGGAACAAGTGTTCGCCGGAAACACCATATATTTT. Encoded protein: CASSAEQVFAGNTIYF.

The chain has TRBV4-2 and TRBJ2-5; 7 bases map to TRBD1. The J segment lost 2 bases and the V segment lost 4 bases, leaving 4 bases of the junction unmatched. The length of the CDR3 is 14 residues. CDR1 is LGHNA, CDR2 YNFKEQ, per germline. The CDR3 loop reads CASSPPGQQETQYF. CDR3 DNA sequence: TGTGCCAGCAGCCCCCCGGGACAGCAAGAGACCCAGTACTTC.

The genes are TRBV5-8 and TRBJ2-7; D possibly corresponds to TRBD2 (5 bases). V was clipped by 1 base and J by 5 bases, with 16 bases between them. This CDR3 spans 15 amino acids. Germline V lookup: CDR1 SGHTS, CDR2 YDEGEE. CDR3 in DNA: TGTGCCAGCAGCTTGTTCAACGGACTCCCCAACGAGCAGTACTTC. It is translated as CASSLFNGLPNEQYF.

The V gene is TRBV9, the J gene TRBJ2-3; TRBD2 agrees at 14 bases. J gave up 2 bases and V 0 bases, and 2 bases lay outside the gene matches. This CDR3 has 17 residues. Germline V gene sequence: CDR1 SGDLS, CDR2 YYNGEE. The CDR3 nucleotides are TGTGCCAGCAGCGTAGGACTAGCGGGAGGGTCCACAGATACGCAGTATTTT. This translates into CASSVGLAGGSTDTQYF.

J is TRBJ2-2 and V is TRBV2, with 8 bases lining up with TRBD1. Unmatched junction bases numbered 6, after V lost 5 bases and J lost 4 bases. The V gene's germline CDR1 is SNHLY and CDR2 FYNNEI. The CDR3 totals 15 residues. In DNA, the CDR3 is TGTGCCAGCAGTCCCAGGGGGCGCGGCACCGGGGAGCTGTTTTTT. It specifies CASSPRGRGTGELFF.

This rearrangement joins TRBV7-9 to TRBJ1-1; 7 bases match TRBD1. CDR3 length: 14 amino acids. The V gene's germline CDR1 is SEHNR and CDR2 FQNEAQ (reference sequence). Germline trimming cut 3 bases from V and 7 bases from J; bases unmatched to any gene: 8. The CDR3 loop reads CASSFFRDSHEAFF. CDR3 bases: TGTGCCAGCAGCTTTTTCCGGGACAGCCATGAAGCTTTCTTT.

Points on this clone: The sample contains more than one DNA sequence encoding this CDR3. The rearrangement links TRBV5-4 to TRBJ2-3; 8 nucleotides match TRBD1. The V gene's germline CDR1 is SGHNT and CDR2 YYREEE (reference sequence). The CDR3 runs to 16 residues. V was pared by 4 bases and J by 0 bases, with 7 bases of the junction left unmatched. CDR3 sequence (DNA): TGTGCCAGCAGCGCGGGACAGGTCCGAAGCACAGATACGCAGTATTTT. It yields the protein CASSAGQVRSTDTQYF.

This chain connects TRBV4-3 to TRBJ2-1, with D uncertain. CDR3 length equals 14 residues. V shed 0 bases and J shed 8 bases, with 11 bases lying between them. CDR1 and CDR2 (germline): LGHNA, YSLEER. The DNA for the CDR3 is TGCGCCAGCAGCCAAGATTACCGAGGCGATGAGCAGTTCTTC. Amino acid sequence: CASSQDYRGDEQFF.

Note on this clone: Other DNA sequences within the sample encode an identical CDR3. J is TRBJ2-5 and V is TRBV7-2; D not resolved. The CDR3 contains 13 residues. V was clipped by 1 base and J by 5 bases, with 8 bases between them. The germline gives CDR1 SGHTA, CDR2 FQGNSA. The DNA for the CDR3 is TGTGCCAGCAGCTTAGAGGTCGGGGAGACCCAGTACTTC. This gives the protein CASSLEVGETQYF.

Note on this clone: Other DNA sequences in this specimen translate into the identical CDR3. The gene calls are TRBV25-1 and TRBJ2-1, with D unclear. V lost 3 bases, J lost 2 bases, and 8 bases lay in between. Germline CDR1 MGHDK, CDR2 SYGVNS. The CDR3 is made up of 14 amino acids. CDR3 sequence: CASSDGWAYNEQFF. CDR3 coding DNA: TGTGCCAGCAGTGATGGGTGGGCCTACAATGAGCAGTTCTTC.

V usage is TRBV9 and J usage is TRBJ2-7; D may match TRBD1 or TRBD2 (5 bases each). CDR1 is SGDLS, CDR2 YYNGEE, per germline. The germline V and J ends were trimmed by 0 bases and 7 bases, with 14 bases remaining between them. The CDR3 covers 14 residues. The CDR3 loop reads CASSVATPGGEQYF. For the CDR3, the DNA is TGTGCCAGCAGCGTAGCCACTCCTGGGGGAGAGCAGTACTTC.

The chain carries TRBV5-1 and TRBJ2-7; weak D call: TRBD1 (6 bases). The V end lost 0 bases, the J end lost 6 bases, and 13 bases lay between the germline ends. The CDR3 sequence is 14 residues long. Germline V gene data show CDR1 as SGHRS and CDR2 as YFSETQ. The CDR3 DNA is TGCGCCAGCAGCTTGGTACAGGGCGTGCTCGAGCAGTACTTC. Translating gives CASSLVQGVLEQYF.